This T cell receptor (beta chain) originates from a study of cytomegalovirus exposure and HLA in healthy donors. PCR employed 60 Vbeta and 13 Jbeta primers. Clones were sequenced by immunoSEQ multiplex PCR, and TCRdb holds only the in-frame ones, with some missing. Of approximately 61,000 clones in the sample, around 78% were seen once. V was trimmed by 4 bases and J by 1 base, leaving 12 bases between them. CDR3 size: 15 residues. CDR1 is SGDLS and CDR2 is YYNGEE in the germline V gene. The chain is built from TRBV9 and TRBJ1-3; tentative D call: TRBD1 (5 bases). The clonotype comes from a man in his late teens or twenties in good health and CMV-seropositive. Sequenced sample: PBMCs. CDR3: CASSPTGFSGNTIYF. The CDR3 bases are TGTGCCAGCAGCCCCACAGGCTTTTCTGGAAACACCATATATTTT.